Following are 32 T cell receptor beta chains from one sample sequenced in a study of radiotherapy plus CTLA-4 blockade in lung cancer. Here immunoSEQ multiplex PCR was the method, and the copy in TCRdb shows in-frame clones only, minus some. Among about 98,000 clones listed, around nine tenths were seen once. The sequences come from peripheral blood, collected from a patient treated with radiotherapy plus ipilimumab. The receptors originated from a human donor with non-small cell lung cancer that progressed on radiotherapy plus ipilimumab.

This clone was seen a few times. The chain employs TRBV19 and TRBJ1-5, with D perhaps matching TRBD1 (5 bases). Between the trimmed V and J ends, which lost 4 bases and 10 bases, there was a span of 17 bases. The CDR3 runs 14 residues. Per germline, CDR1 LNHDA and CDR2 SQIVND (reference sequence). The CDR3 nucleotides are TGTGCCAGTAGTAATAATGGGGCCCGGGAACCCCAGCATTTT. It is translated as CASSNNGAREPQHF.

This chain links TRBV5-3 with TRBJ2-7, with D perhaps TRBD2 (7 bases). Being an ORF, TRBV5-3 has a function that is uncertain. CDR3 length equals 14 residues. V shed 9 bases and J shed 2 bases, with 18 bases lying between them. The CDR3 spells CATYREGLTYEQYF. For the CDR3, the DNA is TGTGCCACTTACAGGGAGGGCCTTACCTACGAGCAGTACTTC.

The V gene is TRBV11-1, the J gene TRBJ2-7; the D is unclear. The CDR3 runs to 13 residues. V was trimmed by 4 bases and J by 2 bases, leaving 9 bases between them. Germline CDR1 and CDR2: SGHAT and FQDESV (reference sequence). DNA for the CDR3: TGTGCCAGCAGCTCCATAGGACCCTACGAGCAGTACTTC. The encoded protein is CASSSIGPYEQYF.

J is TRBJ2-1 and V is TRBV5-1; 12 bases match TRBD2. After removal of 2 bases from V and 4 bases from J, the junction contained 7 bases not matched to a gene. Germline CDR1 SGHRS, CDR2 YFSETQ. This CDR3 contains 17 residues. CDR3 amino acids: CASSFGLAGRAYNEQFF. CDR3 nucleotide sequence: TGCGCCAGCAGCTTCGGACTAGCGGGGCGGGCTTACAATGAGCAGTTCTTC. The whole variable domain, remainder taken from reference TRBV5-1 and TRBJ2-1, is KAGVTQTPRYLIKTRGQQVTLSCSPISGHRSVSWYQQTPGQGLQFLFEYFSETQRNKGNFPGRFSGRQFSNSRSEMNVSTLELGDSALYLCASSFGLAGRAYNEQFFGPGTRLTVL.

The chain uses TRBV5-1 and TRBJ2-1; D call uncertain. This CDR3 has 15 residues. Germline V gives CDR1 SGHRS, CDR2 YFSETQ. Trimming took off 0 bases at V and 6 bases at J, with 13 bases between the two ends. The CDR3: CASSLGLDFANEQFF. The CDR3 DNA reads as TGCGCCAGCAGCTTGGGGCTAGACTTCGCCAATGAGCAGTTCTTC.

There are a few counts of this clone. The chain carries TRBV7-9 and TRBJ2-7, with D uncertain. V lost 4 bases, J lost 0 bases, and 10 bases lay in between. Germline values: CDR1 SEHNR, CDR2 FQNEAQ (reference sequence). The CDR3 has 14 amino acids. CDR3 sequence: CASSSAGPSYEQYF. The CDR3 nucleotides read TGTGCCAGCAGCTCCGCAGGACCCTCCTACGAGCAGTACTTC. The whole variable domain, remainder taken from reference TRBV7-9 and TRBJ2-7, is DTGVSQNPRHKITKRGQNVTFRCDPISEHNRLYWYRQTLGQGPEFLTYFQNEAQLEKSRLLSDRFSAERPKGSFSTLEIQRTEQGDSAMYLCASSSAGPSYEQYFGPGTRLTVT.

The genes are TRBV5-6 and TRBJ2-5, with D tentatively TRBD1 or TRBD2 (5 bases each). The CDR3 has 14 residues. The germline V and J ends were trimmed by 4 bases and 2 bases, with 12 bases remaining between them. Germline CDR1 and CDR2: SGHDT and YYEEEE. DNA for the CDR3: TGTGCCAGCAGCACTGGGACCTTACAAGAGACCCAGTACTTC. It codes for CASSTGTLQETQYF.

This clone has just a few counts. A read error is likely, as this CDR3 ends without the conserved phenylalanine or tryptophan. The limits of the CDR3 on the DNA are not certain, so only TCRdb's listed CDR3 is given. The chain uses TRBV4-1 and TRBJ2-3; the D call of TRBD2 is as the table states it, not checked on the DNA. The CDR3 is 14 amino acids long, termini counted. Germline V gene sequence: CDR1 MGHRA, CDR2 YSYEKL. This CDR3 is CASSQETGLASQSS.

V gene TRBV9 combines with J gene TRBJ2-2; D gene uncertain. Germline V gene data show CDR1 as SGDLS and CDR2 as YYNGEE. The ends were cut back, 0 bases at V and 1 base at J, with 4 bases in the middle. This CDR3 is 14 amino acids long. CDR3 in DNA: TGTGCCAGCAGCGTAGATGGGAACACCGGGGAGCTGTTTTTT. This translates into CASSVDGNTGELFF.

This sequence joins TRBV6-1 and TRBJ2-7; 10 bases match TRBD2. Trimming at V came to 3 bases and at J to 4 bases, leaving 6 bases not matched to a gene. The CDR3 length is 15 residues. Germline-derived CDR1 and CDR2 are MNHNS and SASEGT. CDR3 nucleotide sequence: TGTGCCAGCAGTGAGCTAGCGGGAGTAAAGTACGAGCAGTACTTC. Residues: CASSELAGVKYEQYF.

The chain employs TRBV9 and TRBJ2-3, with 8 bases identical to TRBD2. Germline trimming cut 8 bases from V and 6 bases from J; bases unmatched to any gene: 11. CDR1 and CDR2 (germline): SGDLS, YYNGEE. The CDR3 spans 14 residues. The CDR3 bases are TGTGCCAGTTCGGCGGGAGGCTCCCCGGATACGCAGTATTTT. Encoded protein: CASSAGGSPDTQYF.

CDR3 coding DNA: TGTGCCAGCAGCTTAGGGACAGGCCAGCTCTACGAGCAGTACTTC. This codes for CASSLGTGQLYEQYF. The chain employs TRBV7-2 and TRBJ2-7; TRBD1 aligns across 7 bases. The junction had 6 bases not matched to a gene; V was cut back by 1 base and J by 3 bases. In germline, CDR1 is SGHTA, CDR2 FQGNSA. The CDR3 spans 15 residues. The full variable domain, with the rest looked up from reference TRBV7-2 and TRBJ2-7, is GAGVSQSPSNKVTEKGKDVELRCDPISGHTALYWYRQSLGQGLEFLIYFQGNSAPDKSGLPSDRFSAERTGGSVSTLTIQRTQQEDSAVYLCASSLGTGQLYEQYFGPGTRLTVT.

This sequence joins TRBV27 and TRBJ2-1; D possibly uses TRBD1 or TRBD2 (5 bases each). Trimming took off 3 bases at V and 5 bases at J, with 11 bases between the two ends. In germline, CDR1 is MNHEY, CDR2 SMNVEV (reference sequence). This CDR3 has 14 amino acids. CDR3 DNA: TGTGCCAGCAGTTTCGCCGGGACGAACAATGAGCAGTTCTTC. Encoded protein: CASSFAGTNNEQFF.

The V call is TRBV19, the J call TRBJ2-3, with unresolved D. Germline V gene sequence: CDR1 LNHDA, CDR2 SQIVND (reference sequence). With 3 bases removed from V and 2 bases from J, the gap between germline ends came to 6 bases. This CDR3 has 13 amino acids. The CDR3 is CASSIGNTDTQYF. CDR3 bases: TGTGCCAGTAGTATCGGAAACACAGATACGCAGTATTTT.

The genes are TRBV15 and TRBJ2-7; TRBD1 matches at 7 bases. The CDR3 is 15 residues long. After removal of 0 bases from V and 1 base from J, the junction contained 3 bases not matched to a gene. The germline gives CDR1 LNHNV, CDR2 YYDKDF (reference sequence). The CDR3 reads CATSRETGVSYEQYF. The CDR3 DNA sequence: TGTGCCACCAGCAGAGAAACAGGGGTTTCCTACGAGCAGTACTTC.

This chain joins TRBV25-1 and TRBJ1-2; 10 positions agree with TRBD1. V lost 6 bases and J lost 7; bases outside the gene matches: 17. The CDR3 is 17 residues long. Per the germline V gene, CDR1 is MGHDK and CDR2 is SYGVNS. CDR3 sequence reads: CASRANSRGQGLGGYTF. The CDR3, as DNA: TGTGCCAGCAGAGCTAACAGCCGGGGACAGGGGTTGGGTGGCTACACCTTC.

The gene calls are TRBV30 and TRBJ1-2; 7 bases agree with TRBD1. CDR1 is GTSNPN and CDR2 is SVGIG in the germline V gene (reference sequence). This CDR3 has 13 amino acids. V lost 1 base to trimming and J lost 7 bases; unmatched junction nucleotides: 6. The CDR3 protein is CAWSADRESGYTF. In DNA, the CDR3 is TGTGCCTGGAGTGCCGACAGGGAGAGTGGCTACACCTTC. The whole variable domain, remainder taken from reference TRBV30 and TRBJ1-2, is SQTIHQWPATLVQPVGSPLSLECTVEGTSNPNLYWYRQAAGRGLQLLFYSVGIGQISSEVPQNLSASRPQDRQFILSSKKLLLSDSGFYLCAWSADRESGYTFGSGTRLTVV.

The chain joins TRBV30 to TRBJ2-4, with D unresolved. V lost 0 bases and J lost 2, with 14 bases in between. There are 16 residues in the CDR3. From germline, CDR1 is GTSNPN and CDR2 SVGIG (reference sequence). The CDR3 DNA reads as TGTGCCTGGAGTGTAAGGGCCCGCCGGTCCAAAAACATTCAGTACTTC. Translated: CAWSVRARRSKNIQYF.

V is TRBV6-4 and J is TRBJ1-3, with 7 nucleotides matching TRBD1. Losses at the gene ends were 4 bases for V and 1 base for J; bases not matched to a gene: 1. The CDR3 extends over 14 amino acids. Germline V gene lookup returns CDR1 MRHNA and CDR2 SNTAGT. The CDR3: CASSGQGSGNTIYF. The CDR3 nucleotides are TGTGCCAGCAGTGGACAGGGATCTGGAAACACCATATATTTT.

This clone appeared a few times. This rearrangement joins TRBV5-4 to TRBJ2-2, with no clear D. V was cut by 7 bases and J by 5 bases, with 9 bases left in between. From germline, CDR1 is SGHNT and CDR2 YYREEE (reference sequence). This CDR3 region has 12 residues. The DNA of the CDR3 is TGTGCCAGCGGCCCTTGGACCGGGGAGCTGTTTTTT. Its translation: CASGPWTGELFF.

V gene TRBV6-1 combines with J gene TRBJ2-7, with a tentative D call TRBD2 (5 bases). V lost 2 bases and J 4 bases, leaving 21 bases between the germline ends. CDR1 and CDR2 (germline): MNHNS, SASEGT. The CDR3 is 17 residues long. CDR3 DNA: TGTGCCAGCAGTGAATTCTCCGCGGGCCAAGCCCTATACGAGCAGTACTTC. Its protein product is CASSEFSAGQALYEQYF.

The rearrangement uses TRBV11-2 and TRBJ1-5; D is possibly TRBD1 (5 bases). Germline CDR1 and CDR2: SGHAT and FQNNGV. The V gene lost 2 bases and the J gene lost 8 bases, with 16 bases spanning the gap. This CDR3 is built from 15 residues. In DNA form, the CDR3 reads TGTGCCAGCAGCTTAAGCGACTCGGGGCTGGAGCCCCAGCATTTT. This codes for CASSLSDSGLEPQHF.

This sequence joins TRBV5-1 and TRBJ1-4; possibly TRBD1 for D (5 bases). Trimming shortened V by 3 bases and J by 8 bases, and 26 bases separated the two germline ends. Germline CDR1 SGHRS, CDR2 YFSETQ. This CDR3 is built from 18 residues. CDR3 loop: CASSSRQSGVQTGEKLFF. The CDR3 nucleotides read TGCGCCAGCAGCTCCAGACAGTCCGGGGTACAGACGGGGGAAAAACTGTTTTTT.

The chain couples TRBV11-3 to TRBJ2-2; the match to TRBD1 covers 11 bases. V lost 0 bases to trimming and J lost 6 bases; unmatched junction nucleotides: 6. CDR1 is SGHNT and CDR2 is YENEEA in the germline V gene. This CDR3 is built from 17 residues. CDR3 amino acids: CASSLEGQGAWAGELFF. The CDR3 region has the DNA TGTGCCAGCAGCTTAGAAGGACAGGGGGCGTGGGCCGGGGAGCTGTTTTTT.

On this clone: The sample carries other DNA sequences with the same CDR3. The chain uses TRBV2 and TRBJ2-1; weak D call: TRBD2 (6 bases). V dropped 3 bases and J dropped 5 bases, with 14 bases sitting between them. The CDR3 consists of 15 residues. From germline, CDR1 is SNHLY and CDR2 FYNNEI. CDR3 sequence (DNA): TGTGCCAGCAGTGAGTTCGGGAGAGGGCACAATGAGCAGTTCTTC. Translation gives CASSEFGRGHNEQFF.

The chain employs TRBV18 and TRBJ2-6; the D gene is possibly TRBD1 (6 bases). The length of the CDR3 is 18 residues. V was trimmed by 3 bases and J by 0 bases, leaving 15 bases between them. The germline V gene has CDR1 KGHSH and CDR2 LQKENI. Here the CDR3 DNA reads TGTGCCAGCTCACCCTTACCACAGGGCACCTCTGGGGCCAACGTCCTGACTTTC. It specifies CASSPLPQGTSGANVLTF.

The genes are TRBV7-3 and TRBJ2-2; 7 nucleotides align to TRBD2. Germline V gene data show CDR1 as SGHTA and CDR2 as FQGTGA. After removal of 3 bases from V and 1 base from J, the junction contained 5 bases not matched to a gene. The CDR3 length is 16 residues. CDR3 sequence reads: CASSFRAGVNTGELFF. The CDR3 nucleotides read TGTGCCAGCAGCTTTCGTGCGGGAGTGAACACCGGGGAGCTGTTTTTT.

The chain recombines TRBV30 with TRBJ1-1; D is unclear. The ends were cut back, 5 bases at V and 6 bases at J, with 10 bases in the middle. The CDR3 length is 11 residues. Germline V lookup: CDR1 GTSNPN, CDR2 SVGIG (reference sequence). DNA for the CDR3: TGTGCCTGGGCAACGGAGGCTGAAGCTTTCTTT. As protein: CAWATEAEAFF.

The rearrangement links TRBV7-2 to TRBJ1-1; 7 bases map to TRBD1. Germline-derived CDR1 and CDR2 are SGHTA and FQGNSA. J was trimmed by 5 bases and V by 3 bases; bases with no gene match: 6. This CDR3 is built from 14 residues. CDR3 residues: CASSLLRGWTEAFF. The CDR3 DNA reads TGTGCCAGCAGCTTGCTCAGGGGGTGGACTGAAGCTTTCTTT.

This rearrangement joins TRBV4-2 to TRBJ2-1; unclear D gene. Germline assignment: CDR1 LGHNA and CDR2 YNFKEQ. This CDR3 has 14 amino acids. V lost 0 bases, J lost 8 bases, and 11 bases lay in between. The CDR3 bases are TGTGCCAGCAGCCAAGATCTGGGTTTGTATGAGCAGTTCTTC. Encoded protein: CASSQDLGLYEQFF.

A single count supports this clone. The CDR3 DNA is TGTGCCTGGAGTGTGGGAGGGATTGGCTACACCTTC. Its protein is CAWSVGGIGYTF. The rearrangement joins TRBV30 to TRBJ1-2; no clear D gene. Germline CDR1 is GTSNPN and CDR2 is SVGIG (reference sequence). The CDR3 sequence is 12 residues long. The V end lost 0 bases, the J end lost 7 bases, and 9 bases lay between the germline ends. Drawing the rest from reference TRBV30 and TRBJ1-2, the complete variable domain is SQTIHQWPATLVQPVGSPLSLECTVEGTSNPNLYWYRQAAGRGLQLLFYSVGIGQISSEVPQNLSASRPQDRQFILSSKKLLLSDSGFYLCAWSVGGIGYTFGSGTRLTVV.

This clone was seen once. The CDR3 nucleotides read TGTGCCACCTTTGACAGGGTAACTTTCTTT. Protein product: CATFDRVTFF. The V and J genes are TRBV2 and TRBJ1-1, with 7 bases aligning to TRBD1. Losses at the gene ends were 10 bases for V and 12 bases for J; bases not matched to a gene: 8. The CDR3 has 10 residues. CDR1 is SNHLY, CDR2 FYNNEI, per germline. The whole variable domain, filled in from reference TRBV2 and TRBJ1-1, reads EPEVTQTPSHQVTQMGQEVILRCVPISNHLYFYWYRQILGQKVEFLVSFYNNEISEKSEIFDDQFSVERPDGSNFTLKIRSTKLEDSAMYFCATFDRVTFFGQGTRLTVV.